Reported below is one TCR beta chain. The sample is drawn from a study of cytomegalovirus exposure and HLA in healthy donors. PCR used 60 Vbeta primers and 13 Jbeta primers. Sequenced by immunoSEQ multiplex PCR; TCRdb stores in-frame clones only, minus some. The sample contains around 150,000 clones, around 74% of which appear only once. This clonotype was sampled from a female donor in good health and CMV-seronegative. Source material: PBMCs.

This CDR3 reads CASSLIGGDYTGELFF. The CDR3 DNA is TGTGCCAGCAGCTTGATCGGGGGGGATTACACCGGGGAGCTGTTTTTT. The chain is built from TRBV5-5 and TRBJ2-2; 8 positions agree with TRBD2. The CDR3 is 16 residues long. J gave up 3 bases and V 1 base, and 5 bases lay outside the gene matches. Germline lookup yields CDR1 SGHKS and CDR2 YYEKEE (reference sequence).